A selection of T cell receptor beta chains follows, all from one sample in a study of blood T cell repertoires in COVID-19. Profiling relied on immunoSEQ multiplex PCR, and the TCRdb table lists in-frame clones only, not all of them. Of tens of thousands of clones detected, around 90% appear once; the ten largest clones hold more than 15%. The sample was peripheral blood. Every receptor here comes from a man older than 75 with acute or convalescent COVID-19. CDR3s include the opening cysteine and the closing phenylalanine or tryptophan. The order of the fields is J gene, V gene, D gene, CDR3 DNA, CDR3 protein. The D gene is left open where the match is weak.

TRBJ1-1	TRBV7-2	NA	TGTGCCAGCAGCTTAGAGGGAGCGTATGAAGCTTTCTTT	CASSLEGAYEAFF
TRBJ2-2	TRBV6-5	NA	TGTGCCAGCAGCCAACTCATCTTCACCGGGGAGCTGTTTTTT	CASSQLIFTGELFF
TRBJ1-1	TRBV19	TRBD1	TGTGCCAGTACCACGACAGGGGGCACTGAAGCTTTCTTT	CASTTTGGTEAFF
TRBJ1-2	TRBV28	NA	TGTGCCAGCAGCTACGGGACATATGGCTACACCTTC	CASSYGTYGYTF
TRBJ2-7	TRBV2	NA	TGTGCCAGCAGTGAATGGGGACATGGATCCGGCGAGCAGTACTTC	CASSEWGHGSGEQYF
TRBJ2-2	TRBV2	NA	TGTGCCAGCCAGGAGGGCCCGAACACCGGGGAGCTGTTTTTT	CASQEGPNTGELFF
TRBJ2-1	TRBV12-5	TRBD2	TGTGCTAGTGGCCCGGGACTAGCGGGGGCTGATGAGCAGTTCTTC	CASGPGLAGADEQFF
TRBJ1-4	TRBV5-1	NA	TGCGCCAGCAGCTCAGACCGGGACACGTCTAATGAAAAACTGTTTTTT	CASSSDRDTSNEKLFF
TRBJ1-2	TRBV28	NA	TGTGCCAGCAGCCCAGGGCTAGGCTACACCTTC	CASSPGLGYTF
TRBJ2-7	TRBV6-5	TRBD1	TGTGCCAGCAGTTTAGACAGGGGTGCAACCTACGAGCAGTACTTC	CASSLDRGATYEQYF